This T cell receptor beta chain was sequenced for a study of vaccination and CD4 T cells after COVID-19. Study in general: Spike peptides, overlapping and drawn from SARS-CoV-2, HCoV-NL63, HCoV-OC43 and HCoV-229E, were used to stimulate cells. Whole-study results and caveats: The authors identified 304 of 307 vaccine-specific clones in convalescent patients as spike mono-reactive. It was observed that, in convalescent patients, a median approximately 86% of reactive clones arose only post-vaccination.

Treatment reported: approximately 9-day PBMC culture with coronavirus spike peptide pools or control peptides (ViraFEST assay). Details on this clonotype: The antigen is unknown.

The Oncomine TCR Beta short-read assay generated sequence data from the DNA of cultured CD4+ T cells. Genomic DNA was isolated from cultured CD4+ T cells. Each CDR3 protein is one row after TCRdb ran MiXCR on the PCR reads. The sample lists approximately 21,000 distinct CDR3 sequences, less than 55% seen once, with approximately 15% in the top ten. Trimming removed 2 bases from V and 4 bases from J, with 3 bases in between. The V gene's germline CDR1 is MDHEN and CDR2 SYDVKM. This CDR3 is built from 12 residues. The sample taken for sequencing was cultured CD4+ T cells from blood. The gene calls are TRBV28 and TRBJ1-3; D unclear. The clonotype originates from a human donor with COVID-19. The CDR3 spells CASSLIGNTIYF. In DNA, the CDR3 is TGTGCCAGCAGTTTAATAGGAAACACCATATATTTT.